A single sample gave rise to the 11 T cell receptor beta chains below, sequenced in a study of control samples from healthy donors and cancer patients. TCRdb keeps only in-frame clones here, not all; method: immunoSEQ multiplex PCR. The top ten hold approximately 1.4% of the sample, which has roughly 180,000 clones, around 94% seen once. Sequencing used blood. These receptors were collected from a woman aged 18-30 years in good health.

A note on this clone: The conserved final phenylalanine or tryptophan is absent from the CDR3, which likely points to a read error. The DNA is left out, because the CDR3 cannot be placed on it with certainty; the CDR3 is given as TCRdb lists it. This chain joins TRBV20-1 and TRBJ2-7; TRBD2, as called in the table, went unchecked against the DNA. Germline CDR1 DFQATT, CDR2 SNEGSKA (reference sequence). From its first to its last residue, the CDR3 has 10 amino acids. The CDR3 sequence: CSARASPLLI.

The rearrangement links TRBV28 to TRBJ2-7; D not certain. The CDR3 is 14 residues long. Germline CDR1 is MDHEN and CDR2 is SYDVKM. The ends were cut back, 3 bases at V and 2 bases at J, with 11 bases in the middle. The CDR3: CASSFSRSTYEQYF. CDR3 coding DNA: TGTGCCAGCAGTTTCAGCAGATCGACCTACGAGCAGTACTTC.

This clone has only a few counts. The chain links TRBV7-6 to TRBJ1-4; D not certain. Looked up from germline, CDR1 is SGHVS and CDR2 is FNYEAQ. V shed 5 bases and J shed 3 bases, with 19 bases lying between them. CDR3 size: 17 residues. The CDR3 DNA sequence: TGTGCCAGCAGCCCCTACACCCTCCCACTGGCTAATGAAAAACTGTTTTTT. It codes for CASSPYTLPLANEKLFF.

The genes are TRBV6-5 and TRBJ2-7; 10 nucleotides line up with TRBD1. Germline V gene data show CDR1 as MNHEY and CDR2 as SVGAGI. With V trimmed by 6 bases and J by 2 bases, 4 bases remained unmatched. CDR3 length: 14 amino acids. This chain's CDR3 is CASRNGQGAYEQYF. In DNA, the CDR3 is TGTGCCAGCAGGAACGGACAGGGGGCCTACGAGCAGTACTTC.

This clone appeared once. V is TRBV10-3 and J is TRBJ2-3; D remains ambiguous. The V end lost 4 bases, the J end lost 2 bases, and 16 bases lay between the germline ends. The CDR3 is 16 residues long. Looked up from germline, CDR1 is ENHRY and CDR2 is SYGVKD. The DNA of the CDR3 is TGTGCCATCAGTGGATCTAGGGTGGGAAACACAGATACGCAGTATTTT. Translating it yields CAISGSRVGNTDTQYF.

V gene TRBV6-5 combines with J gene TRBJ1-6; TRBD1 is a possible D gene (5 bases). CDR1 MNHEY and CDR2 SVGAGI come from the germline V gene. This CDR3 comprises 14 residues. The V end was cut by 9 bases, the J end by 0 bases, with 9 bases between. The CDR3 region has the DNA TGTGCCAGTTACAGGAGCTCCTATAATTCACCCCTCCACTTT. Translated, it gives CASYRSSYNSPLHF.

V usage is TRBV29-1 and J usage is TRBJ2-1, with 9 bases fitting TRBD2. This CDR3 has 16 residues. Germline CDR1 reads SQVTM; CDR2 reads ANQGSEA. V was pared by 4 bases and J by 0 bases, with 7 bases of the junction left unmatched. The CDR3 spells CSVVMISGSSYNEQFF. CDR3 nucleotide sequence: TGCAGCGTTGTCATGATTAGCGGGAGCTCCTACAATGAGCAGTTCTTC.

V usage is TRBV18 and J usage is TRBJ1-2, with TRBD1 matching 11 bases. Germline V gene data show CDR1 as KGHSH and CDR2 as LQKENI. V was clipped by 5 bases and J by 5 bases; unmatched bases: 7. The CDR3 is 15 amino acids. The CDR3 protein is CASSRSGQGAYGYTF. The CDR3 coding sequence is TGTGCCAGCTCAAGGTCAGGACAGGGGGCTTATGGCTACACCTTC.

Remarks on this clone: Other DNA variants within this sample encode the same CDR3. The chain links TRBV7-2 to TRBJ1-6; 7 bases line up with TRBD1. V lost 5 bases and J lost 6; bases outside the gene matches: 7. CDR1 and CDR2 (germline): SGHTA, FQGNSA. The CDR3 is made up of 15 amino acids. The CDR3 is CASSLRQGGNSPLHF. The DNA for the CDR3 is TGTGCCAGCAGCCTTCGACAGGGCGGTAATTCACCCCTCCACTTT.

The chain carries TRBV18 and TRBJ2-3; D is unclear. Germline CDR1 reads KGHSH; CDR2 reads LQKENI. Trimming left V 0 bases short and J 4 bases short, with 8 bases between. The CDR3 is 14 amino acids. This CDR3 reads CASSPPQDPDTQYF. The DNA of the CDR3 is TGTGCCAGCTCACCACCTCAGGACCCAGATACGCAGTATTTT. Full variable domain (outside the CDR3, taken from reference TRBV18 and TRBJ2-3): NAGVMQNPRHLVRRRGQEARLRCSPMKGHSHVYWYRQLPEEGLKFMVYLQKENIIDESGMPKERFSAEFPKEGPSILRIQQVVRGDSAAYFCASSPPQDPDTQYFGPGTRLTVL.

The CDR3 DNA is TGTGCCAGCAGGAAAGCGGGGGCCCAAGAGACCCAGTACTTC. It specifies CASRKAGAQETQYF. The rearrangement links TRBV6-5 to TRBJ2-5; 8 bases fit TRBD2. CDR1 MNHEY and CDR2 SVGAGI come from the germline V gene. The V and J ends lost 6 bases and 1 base, in that order; junction bases with no gene match: 4. This CDR3 spans 14 amino acids.